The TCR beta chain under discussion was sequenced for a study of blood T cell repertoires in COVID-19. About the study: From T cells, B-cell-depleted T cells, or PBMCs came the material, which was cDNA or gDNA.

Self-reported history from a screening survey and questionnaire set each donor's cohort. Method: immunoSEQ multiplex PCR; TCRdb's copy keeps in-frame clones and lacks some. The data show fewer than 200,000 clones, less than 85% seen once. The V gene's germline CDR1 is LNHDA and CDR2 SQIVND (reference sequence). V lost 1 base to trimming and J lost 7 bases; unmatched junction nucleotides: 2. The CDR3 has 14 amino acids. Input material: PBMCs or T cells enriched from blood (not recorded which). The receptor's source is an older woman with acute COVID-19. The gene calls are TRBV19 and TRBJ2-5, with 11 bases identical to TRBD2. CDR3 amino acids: CASSIGLAGWTQYF. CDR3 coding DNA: TGTGCCAGTAGTATAGGACTAGCGGGATGGACCCAGTACTTC.